The 16 T cell receptor beta chains reported below all come from one sample, sequenced in a study of cytomegalovirus exposure and HLA in healthy donors. PCR used 60 Vbeta primers and 13 Jbeta primers. Repertoires were generated with immunoSEQ multiplex PCR, while TCRdb's copy carries only in-frame clones and drops some. The repertoire holds 190,000 or so clones, with 79% as singletons. Material: PBMCs. These receptors originate from a male donor in good health and CMV-seropositive.

V and J are TRBV5-4 and TRBJ2-1, with 11 bases matching TRBD2. CDR1 is SGHNT, CDR2 YYREEE, per germline (reference sequence). This CDR3 comprises 16 residues. Trimming removed 2 bases from V and 4 bases from J; junction bases left unmatched: 5. The CDR3 bases are TGTGCCAGCAGCTTAAGTACTAGCGGGGGTTACAATGAGCAGTTCTTC. Residues: CASSLSTSGGYNEQFF.

V and J are TRBV28 and TRBJ2-1, with D possibly matching TRBD2 (6 bases). Germline CDR1 reads MDHEN; CDR2 reads SYDVKM. The CDR3 covers 15 residues. Trimming removed 0 bases at V and 6 bases at J, with 12 bases between. The DNA for the CDR3 is TGTGCCAGCAGTTTATGGGTGTCGGGACTCAATGAGCAGTTCTTC. Protein sequence: CASSLWVSGLNEQFF.

The V gene is TRBV29-1, the J gene TRBJ1-5; D not certain. The V and J ends lost 7 bases and 1 base respectively, with 14 bases between them. CDR1 is SQVTM and CDR2 is ANQGSEA in the germline V gene. This CDR3 has 14 amino acids. CDR3 residues: CSASGATSNQPQHF. CDR3 in DNA: TGCAGCGCGTCCGGAGCAACCAGCAATCAGCCCCAGCATTTT.

V is TRBV11-3 and J is TRBJ2-2; D is perhaps TRBD2 (6 bases). CDR1 SGHNT and CDR2 YENEEA come from the germline V gene. This CDR3 region has 15 residues. V was clipped by 5 bases and J by 4 bases, with 14 bases between them. The CDR3 nucleotides read TGTGCCAGCAGCACGGGCCCCGGGGGCACCGGGGAGCTGTTTTTT. Protein: CASSTGPGGTGELFF.

This chain links TRBV5-1 with TRBJ2-7; the match to TRBD2 covers 12 bases. The CDR3 totals 18 residues. The J segment lost 1 base and the V segment lost 0 bases, leaving 8 bases of the junction unmatched. Germline values: CDR1 SGHRS, CDR2 YFSETQ. CDR3 coding DNA: TGCGCCAGCAGCTTGGCGGGACTAGCGGGCACAACGTCCTACGAGCAGTACTTC. Residues: CASSLAGLAGTTSYEQYF.

The chain recombines TRBV10-3 with TRBJ2-5; D ambiguous. The DNA end favors TRBJ2-7, so the J call may be wrong. Germline-derived CDR1 and CDR2 are ENHRY and SYGVKD. This CDR3 contains 11 residues. CDR3 DNA sequence: TGTGCCATCATGGAGAGCTACGAGCAGTACTTC. The encoded protein is CAIMESYEQYF.

J is TRBJ2-7 and V is TRBV15, with D maybe TRBD2 (5 bases). Germline lookup yields CDR1 LNHNV and CDR2 YYDKDF (reference sequence). CDR3 length equals 18 residues. Trimming removed 0 bases at V and 0 bases at J, with 18 bases between. For the CDR3, the DNA is TGTGCCACCAGCAGAGATCGGGAATTGGGAGAGAGCTCCTACGAGCAGTACTTC. This sequence encodes CATSRDRELGESSYEQYF.

The chain combines TRBV4-3 with TRBJ1-2, with D unclear. Trimming cost V 0 bases and J 0 bases, with 2 bases left between them. This CDR3 comprises 13 residues. Germline V gene data show CDR1 as LGHNA and CDR2 as YSLEER. The CDR3 DNA reads TGCGCCAGCAGCCAAGACACTAACTATGGCTACACCTTC. This encodes CASSQDTNYGYTF.

This clone was found once. The genes are TRBV7-9 and TRBJ2-3; 9 bases are shared with TRBD2. CDR1 and CDR2 from the germline V gene are SEHNR and FQNEAQ (reference sequence). CDR3 size: 18 residues. The V segment lost 2 bases and the J segment 2 bases; nucleotides outside the gene matches: 11. As DNA, the CDR3 is TGTGCCAGCAGCTTACCCATCGAGGGACTAGCTTTCACAGATACGCAGTATTTT. This translates into CASSLPIEGLAFTDTQYF.

Concerning this clone: Different DNA sequences within this sample yield the same CDR3. The rearrangement links TRBV4-3 to TRBJ2-7, with D perhaps TRBD1 (7 bases). CDR1 and CDR2 (germline): LGHNA, YSLEER. Between the trimmed V and J ends, which lost 4 bases and 2 bases, there was a span of 18 bases. The CDR3 totals 16 residues. The CDR3 sequence: CASSRTAGQTPYEQYF. The CDR3 region has the DNA TGCGCCAGCAGCCGTACCGCGGGACAGACTCCCTACGAGCAGTACTTC.

A single count supports this clone. V is TRBV27 and J is TRBJ2-5, with TRBD1 matching 7 bases. V dropped 2 bases and J dropped 7; count of bases not matched to a gene: 4. Germline V gene sequence: CDR1 MNHEY, CDR2 SMNVEV (reference sequence). The length of the CDR3 is 13 residues. This chain's CDR3 is CASSLTGDGTQYF. CDR3 in DNA: TGTGCCAGCAGTTTAACAGGGGACGGGACCCAGTACTTC.

This rearrangement joins TRBV7-8 to TRBJ1-2, with a tentative D call TRBD1 (6 bases). The V end lost 2 bases, the J end lost 8 bases, and 12 bases lay between the germline ends. This CDR3 comprises 13 residues. The germline CDR1 and CDR2 sequences are SGHVS and FQNEAQ. The CDR3 protein is CASSLNRATGYTF. The CDR3 nucleotides are TGTGCCAGCAGCTTAAACAGGGCAACCGGCTACACCTTC. The whole variable domain, filled in from reference TRBV7-8 and TRBJ1-2, reads GAGVSQSPRYKVAKRGQDVALRCDPISGHVSLFWYQQALGQGPEFLTYFQNEAQLDKSGLPSDRFFAERPEGSVSTLKIQRTQQEDSAVYLCASSLNRATGYTFGSGTRLTVV.

In this sample, this clone turned up once. This sequence joins TRBV4-1 and TRBJ2-7; 12 positions agree with TRBD2. The V gene's germline CDR1 is MGHRA and CDR2 YSYEKL. V shed 4 bases and J 3 bases; nucleotides not matched to a gene: 16. This CDR3 has 19 amino acids. The CDR3 loop reads CASSRLGTGTSGRRYEQYF. For the CDR3, the DNA is TGCGCCAGCAGCCGCCTCGGTACCGGGACTAGCGGGCGCCGCTACGAGCAGTACTTC.

The rearrangement links TRBV5-4 to TRBJ2-7; D possibly corresponds to TRBD2 (6 bases). The germline V and J ends were trimmed by 1 base and 5 bases, with 16 bases remaining between them. Per the germline V gene, CDR1 is SGHNT and CDR2 is YYREEE (reference sequence). The CDR3 contains 15 residues. This CDR3 is CASSLMATSSHEQYF. The DNA for the CDR3 is TGTGCCAGCAGCTTGATGGCGACTAGTTCCCACGAGCAGTACTTC.

The rearrangement links TRBV6-4 to TRBJ2-5, with D tentatively TRBD2 (6 bases). The CDR3 is made up of 16 amino acids. Germline V gene data show CDR1 as MRHNA and CDR2 as SNTAGT. V lost 3 bases to trimming and J lost 0 bases, with 14 bases between them. CDR3 nucleotides: TGTGCCAGCAGTGATATGACTAGTACGAACCAAGAGACCCAGTACTTC. Translating it yields CASSDMTSTNQETQYF.

The chain's CDR3 is CASSQDGHRAEGYTF. CDR3 DNA: TGCGCCAGCAGCCAAGACGGACACAGGGCGGAAGGCTACACCTTC. V gene TRBV4-1 combines with J gene TRBJ1-2; D is perhaps TRBD1 (6 bases). This CDR3 comprises 15 residues. Germline V gives CDR1 MGHRA, CDR2 YSYEKL. The V end lost 0 bases, the J end lost 8 bases, and 16 bases lay between the germline ends.